These T cell receptor beta chains were read from a single sample in a study of blood T cells in healthy people across ages. TCRdb re-analysed the 5' RACE reads in MiXCR, keeping a single row per CDR3 protein. This sample yields about 2 million distinct CDR3 sequences, of which about 50% are seen a single time; around 2.1% belongs to the top ten. The sequenced sample was blood. All receptors come from a middle-aged woman in good health. Each CDR3 is given with its conserved first and last residue. D genes are given only for firm matches. Size is stated for part of the rows, as once, few or many counts, or as a class when the clone is expanded.

TRBD1	TRBV13	TRBJ2-1	-	CASSGTDRVNYNEQFF	TGTGCCAGCAGCGGAACCGACAGGGTTAACTACAATGAGCAGTTCTTC
TRBD1	TRBV6-2/TRBV6-3	TRBJ1-5	-	CASSDRGQGNQPQHF	TGTGCCAGCAGTGACAGGGGGCAAGGCAATCAGCCCCAGCATTTT
-	TRBV20-1	TRBJ2-5	-	CSARDLEGLETQYF	TGCAGTGCTAGAGATCTAGAGGGCTTGGAGACCCAGTACTTC
-	TRBV3-1	TRBJ2-3	-	CASSRWQGHTDTQYF	TGTGCCAGCAGCCGATGGCAGGGTCACACAGATACGCAGTATTTT
TRBD2	TRBV5-1	TRBJ2-1	-	CASSGGTSVDEQFF	TGCGCCAGCAGCGGCGGGACTAGCGTGGATGAGCAGTTCTTC
-	TRBV7-3	TRBJ2-5	-	CASSLTSQGPTQYF	TGTGCCAGCAGCTTGACTAGCCAGGGGCCGACCCAGTACTTC
-	TRBV12-3/TRBV12-4	TRBJ2-7	-	CASSIPSVSEQYF	TGTGCCAGCAGCATTCCTAGCGTCAGCGAGCAGTACTTC
-	TRBV6-2/TRBV6-3	TRBJ1-5	-	CASSYLRPASVSQPQHF	TGTGCCAGCAGTTACTTAAGGCCGGCCTCGGTCAGTCAGCCCCAGCATTTT
-	TRBV27	TRBJ2-3	-	CASSSRGTARGGGTDTQYF	TGTGCCAGCAGTTCTAGGGGGACAGCCCGAGGGGGGGGGACAGATACGCAGTATTTT
TRBD2	TRBV24-1	TRBJ2-3	-	CATSDPGTSGIDTQYF	TGTGCCACCAGTGATCCGGGGACTAGCGGTATAGATACGCAGTATTTT
TRBD2	TRBV5-1	TRBJ2-1	few	CASSPSNSGGPSSSYNEQFF	TGCGCCAGCAGCCCCTCGAATAGCGGGGGGCCCTCTAGCTCCTACAATGAGCAGTTCTTC
-	TRBV4-3	TRBJ1-5	-	CASSQDGQAIQPQHF	TGCGCCAGCAGCCAAGATGGCCAGGCAATTCAGCCCCAGCATTTT
-	TRBV7-6	TRBJ2-7	few	CASSLESEFNEQYF	TGTGCCAGCAGCTTAGAATCCGAGTTCAACGAGCAGTACTTC
-	TRBV12-3/TRBV12-4	TRBJ2-3	-	CASSLKPGADTQYF	TGTGCCAGCAGCCTCAAACCCGGAGCAGATACGCAGTATTTT
-	TRBV28	TRBJ2-5	-	CASSLSLAVYQETQYF	TGTGCCAGCAGTTTATCATTAGCGGTGTACCAAGAGACCCAGTACTTC
-	TRBV6-5	TRBJ2-4	few	CASSYADTTKNIQYF	TGTGCCAGCAGTTACGCCGACACTACGAAAAACATTCAGTACTTC
-	TRBV7-3	TRBJ1-6	once	CASSLSGVVGNSPLHF	TGTGCCAGCAGCTTAAGCGGGGTGGTGGGTAATTCACCCCTCCACTTT
-	TRBV10-3	TRBJ2-1	few	CAISAIDNEQFF	TGTGCCATCAGTGCGATAGACAATGAGCAGTTCTTC
-	TRBV25-1	TRBJ1-6	-	CASSEMRGENSPLHF	TGTGCCAGCAGTGAAATGAGGGGGGAGAATTCACCCCTCCACTTT
-	TRBV12-3/TRBV12-4	TRBJ1-6	-	CASTVASGGNSPLHF	TGTGCCAGCACCGTGGCCTCGGGGGGTAATTCACCCCTCCACTTT
-	TRBV25-1	TRBJ1-1	-	CASSGMGNTEAFF	TGTGCCAGCAGTGGAATGGGGAACACTGAAGCTTTCTTT
TRBD1	TRBV20-1	TRBJ2-7	-	CSASRGPHYEQYF	TGCAGTGCTAGCAGGGGGCCCCACTACGAGCAGTACTTC
TRBD1	TRBV18	TRBJ2-7	-	CASSPHGQGYEQYF	TGTGCCAGCTCACCACACGGACAGGGCTACGAGCAGTACTTC
TRBD1	TRBV15	TRBJ1-2	once	CATSEGAEASNYGYTF	TGTGCCACCAGTGAGGGGGCGGAGGCTTCTAACTATGGCTACACCTTC
TRBD1	TRBV28	TRBJ2-4	few	CASRPTGRRAKNIQYF	TGTGCCAGCAGGCCGACAGGGCGAAGAGCCAAAAACATTCAGTACTTC
TRBD2	TRBV7-2	TRBJ2-5	-	CASSATDGGALQYF	TGTGCCAGCAGCGCTACTGACGGGGGGGCCCTCCAGTACTTC
-	TRBV6-5	TRBJ2-5	-	CASSYSHSRYQETQYF	TGTGCCAGCAGTTACTCCCACAGCCGGTACCAAGAGACCCAGTACTTC
TRBD2	TRBV4-3	TRBJ2-5	few	CASSQDIAGGPETQYF	TGCGCCAGCAGCCAAGATATAGCGGGGGGGCCAGAGACCCAGTACTTC
-	TRBV7-7	TRBJ2-5	-	CASSLGLSGLRETQYF	TGTGCTAGCAGCTTAGGTCTCAGTGGTCTTAGAGAGACCCAGTACTTC
-	TRBV28	TRBJ2-5	once	CASSVTVGAETQYF	TGTGCCAGCAGTGTCACGGTCGGGGCAGAGACCCAGTACTTC
-	TRBV27	TRBJ2-6	-	CASSLGQRINSGANVLTF	TGTGCCAGCAGCCTAGGACAGAGGATAAATAGTGGGGCCAACGTCCTGACTTTC
TRBD1	TRBV11-2	TRBJ1-2	-	CASSLPTGGFFYGYTF	TGTGCCAGCAGCTTGCCTACAGGGGGCTTCTTCTATGGCTACACCTTC